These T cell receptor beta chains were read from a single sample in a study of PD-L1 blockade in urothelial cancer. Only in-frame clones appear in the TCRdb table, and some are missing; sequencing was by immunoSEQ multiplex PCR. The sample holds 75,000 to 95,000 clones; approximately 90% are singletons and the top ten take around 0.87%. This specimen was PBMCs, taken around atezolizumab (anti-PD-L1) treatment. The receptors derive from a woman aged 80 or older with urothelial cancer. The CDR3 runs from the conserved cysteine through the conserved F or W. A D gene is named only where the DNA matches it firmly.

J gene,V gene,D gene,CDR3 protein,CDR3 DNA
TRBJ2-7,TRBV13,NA,CASSLESPYSPGQSYEQYF,TGTGCCAGCAGCTTAGAGTCCCCTTATTCTCCCGGACAGTCCTACGAGCAGTACTTC
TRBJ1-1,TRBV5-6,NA,CASSLRSTGRAFF,TGTGCCAGCAGCCTACGATCCACAGGGCGGGCTTTCTTT
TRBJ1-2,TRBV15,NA,CATSRGGLTYGYTF,TGTGCCACCAGCAGAGGGGGGCTTACCTATGGCTACACCTTC
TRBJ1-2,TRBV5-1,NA,CASSQETAGVHGYTF,TGCGCCAGCAGCCAGGAGACAGCAGGGGTCCATGGCTACACCTTC
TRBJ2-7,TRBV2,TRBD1,CASSAGTGGLEQYF,TGTGCCAGCAGTGCAGGGACAGGAGGACTCGAGCAGTACTTC
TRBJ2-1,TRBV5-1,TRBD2,CASRTSVSSYNEQFF,TGCGCCAGCAGGACTAGCGTTAGCTCCTACAATGAGCAGTTCTTC
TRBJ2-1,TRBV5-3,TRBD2,CAIVSRGAYNEQFF,TGTGCCATAGTCTCTCGGGGGGCCTACAATGAGCAGTTCTTC
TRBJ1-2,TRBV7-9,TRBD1,CASSFGQGLEGYTF,TGTGCCAGCAGCTTCGGACAGGGGTTGGAAGGCTACACCTTC
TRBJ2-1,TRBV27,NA,CASSSVGAEQFF,TGTGCCAGCAGTTCAGTGGGGGCAGAGCAGTTCTTC
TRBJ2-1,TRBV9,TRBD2,CASSVMAGGPGEQFF,TGTGCCAGCAGCGTAATGGCGGGAGGGCCGGGTGAGCAGTTCTTC
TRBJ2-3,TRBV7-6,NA,CASSLVGGSTDTQYF,TGTGCCAGCAGCTTAGTCGGCGGTAGCACAGATACGCAGTATTTT
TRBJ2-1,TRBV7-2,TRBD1,CASSPRQGLSSEQFF,TGTGCCAGCAGCCCCCGACAGGGGTTGTCCAGTGAGCAGTTCTTC
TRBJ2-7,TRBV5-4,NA,CASSSRAGGQYF,TGTGCCAGCAGCTCCCGGGCCGGGGGGCAGTACTTC
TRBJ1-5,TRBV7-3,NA,CASSAAGNQPQHF,TGTGCCAGCAGCGCAGCGGGCAATCAGCCCCAGCATTTT